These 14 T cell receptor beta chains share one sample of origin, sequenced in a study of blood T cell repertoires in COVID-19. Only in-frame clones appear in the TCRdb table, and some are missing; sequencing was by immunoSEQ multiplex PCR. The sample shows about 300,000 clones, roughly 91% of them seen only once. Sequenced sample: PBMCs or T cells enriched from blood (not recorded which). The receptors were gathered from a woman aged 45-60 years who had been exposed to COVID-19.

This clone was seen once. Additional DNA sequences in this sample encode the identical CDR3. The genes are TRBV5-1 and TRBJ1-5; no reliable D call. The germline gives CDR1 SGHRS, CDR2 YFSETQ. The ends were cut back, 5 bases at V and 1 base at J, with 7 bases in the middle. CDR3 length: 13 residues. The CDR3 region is CASSPESNQPQHF. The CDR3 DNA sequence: TGCGCCAGCAGTCCGGAGAGCAATCAGCCCCAGCATTTT. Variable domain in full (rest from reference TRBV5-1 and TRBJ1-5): KAGVTQTPRYLIKTRGQQVTLSCSPISGHRSVSWYQQTPGQGLQFLFEYFSETQRNKGNFPGRFSGRQFSNSRSEMNVSTLELGDSALYLCASSPESNQPQHFGDGTRLSIL.

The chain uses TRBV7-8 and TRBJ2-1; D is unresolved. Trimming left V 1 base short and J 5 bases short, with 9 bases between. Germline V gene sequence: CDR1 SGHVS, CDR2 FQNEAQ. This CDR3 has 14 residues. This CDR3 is CASSLVFLDNEQFF. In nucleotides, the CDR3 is TGTGCCAGCAGCTTAGTTTTTTTAGACAATGAGCAGTTCTTC.

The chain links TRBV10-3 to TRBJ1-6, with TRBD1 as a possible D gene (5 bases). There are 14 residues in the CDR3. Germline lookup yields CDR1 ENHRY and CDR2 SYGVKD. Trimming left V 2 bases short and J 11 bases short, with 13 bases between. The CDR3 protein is CAISEGGEGAPLHF. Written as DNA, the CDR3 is TGTGCCATCAGTGAGGGGGGGGAGGGTGCACCCCTCCACTTT.

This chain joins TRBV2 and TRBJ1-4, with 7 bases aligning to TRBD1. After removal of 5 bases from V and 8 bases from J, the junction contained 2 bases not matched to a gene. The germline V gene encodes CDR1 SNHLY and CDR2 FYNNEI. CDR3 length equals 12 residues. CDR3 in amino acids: CASSSQGEKLFF. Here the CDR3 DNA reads TGTGCCAGCAGTTCACAGGGGGAAAAACTGTTTTTT.

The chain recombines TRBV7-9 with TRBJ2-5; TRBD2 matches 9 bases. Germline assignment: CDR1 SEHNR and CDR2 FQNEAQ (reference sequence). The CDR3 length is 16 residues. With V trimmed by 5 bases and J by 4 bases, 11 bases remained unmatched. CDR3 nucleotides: TGTGCCAGCAGCGAAACCCGGGGACTAGCTGGAGAGACCCAGTACTTC. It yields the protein CASSETRGLAGETQYF.

The CDR3 is CASSVAGGEGNTIYF. The CDR3 nucleotides read TGTGCCAGCAGCGTAGCAGGGGGCGAGGGAAACACCATATATTTT. The chain uses TRBV9 and TRBJ1-3; 8 nucleotides line up with TRBD1. J gave up 4 bases and V 0 bases, and 3 bases lay outside the gene matches. CDR1 is SGDLS, CDR2 YYNGEE, per germline. The CDR3 loop spans 15 amino acids.

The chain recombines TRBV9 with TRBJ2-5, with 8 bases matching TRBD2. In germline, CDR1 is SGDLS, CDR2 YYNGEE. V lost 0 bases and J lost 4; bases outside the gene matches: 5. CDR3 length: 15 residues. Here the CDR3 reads CASSVAGGLRETQYF. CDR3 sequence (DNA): TGTGCCAGCAGCGTAGCGGGGGGGCTCCGAGAGACCCAGTACTTC.

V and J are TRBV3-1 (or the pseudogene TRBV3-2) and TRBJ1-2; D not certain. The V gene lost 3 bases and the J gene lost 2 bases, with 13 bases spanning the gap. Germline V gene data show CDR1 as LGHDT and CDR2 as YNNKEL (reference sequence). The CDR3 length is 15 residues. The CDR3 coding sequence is TGTGCCAGCAGCCATACGTCCCAGTCCAACTATGGCTACACCTTC. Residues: CASSHTSQSNYGYTF.

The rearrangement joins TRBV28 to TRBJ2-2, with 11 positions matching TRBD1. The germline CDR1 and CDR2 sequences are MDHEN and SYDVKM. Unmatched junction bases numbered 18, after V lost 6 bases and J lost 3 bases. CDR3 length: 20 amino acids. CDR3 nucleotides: TGTGCCAGCAGGCCGTCCGCCCGGGACAGGGGGTCCCGGCACACCGGGGAGCTGTTTTTT. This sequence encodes CASRPSARDRGSRHTGELFF.

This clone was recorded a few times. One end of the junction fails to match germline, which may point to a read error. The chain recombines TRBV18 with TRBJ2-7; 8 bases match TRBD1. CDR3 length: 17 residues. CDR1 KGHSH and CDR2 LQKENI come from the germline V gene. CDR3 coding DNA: TGTGCCAGCTCACCACCGCGGGTCGGACAGGGCTTCTACCAGCAGTACTTC. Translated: CASSPPRVGQGFYQQYF.

CDR3 nucleotide sequence: TGTGCCAGCAGCCTATTGGAGACCCAGTACTTC. The encoded protein is CASSLLETQYF. This chain joins TRBV7-9 and TRBJ2-5; D gene unclear. Germline V gives CDR1 SEHNR, CDR2 FQNEAQ (reference sequence). The CDR3 runs 11 residues. Trimming removed 5 bases at V and 5 bases at J, with 6 bases between. The full variable domain, in which reference TRBV7-9 and TRBJ2-5 provide the parts outside the CDR3, is DTGVSQNPRHKITKRGQNVTFRCDPISEHNRLYWYRQTLGQGPEFLTYFQNEAQLEKSRLLSDRFSAERPKGSFSTLEIQRTEQGDSAMYLCASSLLETQYFGPGTRLLVL.

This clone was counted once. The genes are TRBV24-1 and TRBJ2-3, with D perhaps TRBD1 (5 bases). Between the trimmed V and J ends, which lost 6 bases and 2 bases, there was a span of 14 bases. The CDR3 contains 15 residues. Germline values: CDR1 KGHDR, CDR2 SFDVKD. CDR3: CATSQGQGSTDTQYF. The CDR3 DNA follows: TGTGCCACCAGTCAGGGCCAGGGATCCACAGATACGCAGTATTTT.

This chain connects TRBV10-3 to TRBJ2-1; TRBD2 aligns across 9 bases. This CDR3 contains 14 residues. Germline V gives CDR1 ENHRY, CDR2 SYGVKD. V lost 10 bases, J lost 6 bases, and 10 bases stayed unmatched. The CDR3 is CATRGLAKSNEQFF. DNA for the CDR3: TGTGCCACCAGGGGACTAGCCAAAAGCAATGAGCAGTTCTTC.

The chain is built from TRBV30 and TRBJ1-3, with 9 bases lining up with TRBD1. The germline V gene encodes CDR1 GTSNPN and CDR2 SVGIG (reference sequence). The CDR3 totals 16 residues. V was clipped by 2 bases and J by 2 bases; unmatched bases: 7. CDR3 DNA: TGTGCCTGGAGTCGGGGGGGACAGGGTACTGGAAACACCATATATTTT. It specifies CAWSRGGQGTGNTIYF.